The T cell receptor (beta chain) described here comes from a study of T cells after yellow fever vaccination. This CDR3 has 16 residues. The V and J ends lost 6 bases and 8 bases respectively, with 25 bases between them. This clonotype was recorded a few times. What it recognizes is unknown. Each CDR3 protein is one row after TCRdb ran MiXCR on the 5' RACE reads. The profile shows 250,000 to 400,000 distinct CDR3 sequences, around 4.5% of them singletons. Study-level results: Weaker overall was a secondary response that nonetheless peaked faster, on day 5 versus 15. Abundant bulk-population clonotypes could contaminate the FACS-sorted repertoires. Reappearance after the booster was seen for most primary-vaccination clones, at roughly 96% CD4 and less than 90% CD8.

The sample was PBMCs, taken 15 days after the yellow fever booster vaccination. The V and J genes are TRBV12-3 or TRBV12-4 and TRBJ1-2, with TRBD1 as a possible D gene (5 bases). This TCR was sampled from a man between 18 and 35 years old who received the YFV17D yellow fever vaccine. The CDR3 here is CASSSRPNAGVLGYTF. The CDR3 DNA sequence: TGTGCCAGCAGCTCAAGACCAAATGCGGGGGTCCTGGGCTACACCTTC.